This is a list of T cell receptor beta chains from one sample in a study of Ad26.COV2.S vaccination and SARS-CoV-2 variants. Clones were sequenced by immunoSEQ multiplex PCR, and TCRdb holds only the in-frame ones, with some missing. The sample carries about 350,000 clones, 70% to 90% recorded once. The source material was peripheral blood, sampled in a trial of Ad26.COV2.S vaccine versus placebo. These receptors were obtained from a person between 18 and 59 years old who received the Ad26.COV2.S COVID-19 vaccine or a placebo. Each CDR3 is given with its conserved first and last residue. D genes are given only for firm matches. For some rows the clone size is stated as once, few or many, or as a class when expanded; others skip it.

CDR3aa	CDR3nt	v_gene	j_gene	d_gene	abundance
CASIFDRGSYNEQFF	TGTGCCAGCATCTTTGACAGGGGATCCTACAATGAGCAGTTCTTC	TRBV2	TRBJ2-1	TRBD1	many
CAWEHWGPRPSYNSPLHF	TGTGCCTGGGAGCATTGGGGGCCCCGGCCCTCCTATAATTCACCCCTCCACTTT	TRBV30	TRBJ1-6	-	-
CASSQGQGTYEQYF	TGTGCCAGCAGCCAAGGACAGGGGACCTACGAGCAGTACTTC	TRBV7-2	TRBJ2-7	TRBD1	-
CASRDRGLQAVNTEAFF	TGCGCCAGCAGGGACAGGGGGCTTCAAGCCGTGAACACTGAAGCTTTCTTT	TRBV10-2	TRBJ1-1	TRBD1	-
CASSLALAGELDEQYF	TGTGCCAGCAGCTTGGCGCTAGCGGGAGAGTTGGACGAGCAGTACTTC	TRBV5-6	TRBJ2-7	TRBD2	-
CASSRTGRDNEQFF	TGTGCCAGCAGCCGGACAGGAAGAGACAATGAGCAGTTCTTC	TRBV5-4	TRBJ2-1	TRBD1	few
CASSKGQGYEQYF	TGTGCCAGCAGTAAGGGACAGGGTTACGAGCAGTACTTC	TRBV6-5	TRBJ2-7	TRBD1	-
CASSIPTVTYEKLFF	TGTGCCAGTAGTATACCGACAGTGACTTATGAAAAACTGTTTTTT	TRBV19	TRBJ1-4	-	-
CASSLGQATYEQYF	TGTGCCAGCAGCTTAGGACAAGCTACCTACGAGCAGTACTTC	TRBV7-2	TRBJ2-7	-	-
CASSPRANNSPLHF	TGCGCCAGCAGCCCCCGGGCCAATAATTCACCCCTCCACTTT	TRBV4-1	TRBJ1-6	-	-
CASSVGGSYNEQFF	TGTGCCAGCAGCGTTGGGGGCTCCTACAATGAGCAGTTCTTC	TRBV9	TRBJ2-1	-	-
CASRPGVGDTQYF	TGTGCCAGCCGACCGGGAGTGGGAGATACGCAGTATTTT	TRBV7-6	TRBJ2-3	-	once
CASSQPNRGDEQFF	TGCGCCAGCAGCCAGCCAAACAGGGGCGATGAGCAGTTCTTC	TRBV4-3	TRBJ2-1	TRBD1	-
CASSAGQGMNTEAFF	TGTGCCAGCAGCGCTGGACAGGGAATGAACACTGAAGCTTTCTTT	TRBV7-6	TRBJ1-1	TRBD1	once
CASSFWMGRDEQFF	TGCGCCAGCAGCTTTTGGATGGGGCGGGATGAGCAGTTCTTC	TRBV5-1	TRBJ2-1	-	-
CASSKLTFWLFF	TGTGCCAGCAGTAAATTGACTTTTTGGCTGTTTTTT	TRBV6-2/TRBV6-3	TRBJ2-2	-	-
CASSQVTSGTSSYNEQFF	TGTGCCAGCAGCCAAGTAACTAGCGGGACTAGCTCCTACAATGAGCAGTTCTTC	TRBV3-1/TRBV3-2	TRBJ2-1	TRBD2	-
CASSFRLAGGNTGELFF	TGTGCCAGTAGTTTCAGACTAGCGGGAGGGAACACCGGGGAGCTGTTTTTT	TRBV19	TRBJ2-2	TRBD2	-
CAISESFRDGYTF	TGTGCCATCAGTGAGAGCTTCAGGGATGGCTACACCTTC	TRBV10-3	TRBJ1-2	-	once
CASSHRRADTEAFF	TGTGCCAGCAGCCACAGGAGGGCGGACACTGAAGCTTTCTTT	TRBV3-1/TRBV3-2	TRBJ1-1	-	few
CAISETRTGGNIQYF	TGTGCCATCAGTGAGACGCGGACAGGGGGAAACATTCAGTACTTC	TRBV10-3	TRBJ2-4	TRBD1	-
CASRRQLTNEKLFF	TGTGCCAGCAGGCGACAGCTAACTAATGAAAAACTGTTTTTT	TRBV2	TRBJ1-4	-	few
CASKGDSSYEQYF	TGCGCCAGCAAGGGGGACAGCTCCTACGAGCAGTACTTC	TRBV10-2	TRBJ2-7	TRBD1	-
CASSLAGPGDSPLHF	TGCGCCAGCAGCTTAGCCGGGCCTGGGGATTCACCCCTCCACTTT	TRBV4-3	TRBJ1-6	-	-
CATSNPGQGIPHEQYF	TGTGCCACCAGCAATCCGGGACAGGGTATTCCCCACGAGCAGTACTTC	TRBV15	TRBJ2-7	TRBD1	-
CASLRGPGEGNTIYF	TGTGCCAGCCTCCGGGGCCCGGGAGAAGGAAACACCATATATTTT	TRBV6-5	TRBJ1-3	-	many
CASSKGTAGENIQYF	TGTGCCAGCAGTAAAGGGACAGCAGGGGAAAACATTCAGTACTTC	TRBV27	TRBJ2-4	TRBD1	-
CASSLQEGLDNEQFF	TGCGCCAGCAGCTTGCAGGAGGGCCTCGACAATGAGCAGTTCTTC	TRBV5-1	TRBJ2-1	-	-
CASSQDNLGQAYEQYF	TGCGCCAGCAGCCAAGATAACTTAGGACAGGCATACGAGCAGTACTTC	TRBV4-3	TRBJ2-7	TRBD1	-
CASSISDRAYEQYF	TGTGCCAGCAGCATATCGGACAGGGCCTACGAGCAGTACTTC	TRBV9	TRBJ2-7	TRBD1	-
CASSPLLAVIYEQYF	TGTGCCAGCTCACCATTACTAGCTGTAATCTACGAGCAGTACTTC	TRBV18	TRBJ2-7	-	-
CAITSMPSTGGAGDTQYF	TGTGCCATCACCTCAATGCCCTCTACCGGGGGGGCGGGAGATACGCAGTATTTT	TRBV10-3	TRBJ2-3	TRBD2	-
CSARVRVDQYF	TGCAGTGCTAGAGTTCGGGTGGATCAGTACTTC	TRBV20-1	TRBJ2-7	-	-
CASRRLTQGDTQYF	TGCGCCAGCAGAAGGCTTACCCAGGGGGATACGCAGTATTTT	TRBV5-1	TRBJ2-3	-	-
CASSHQMTGNYGYTF	TGCGCCAGCAGCCACCAGATGACAGGGAACTATGGCTACACCTTC	TRBV4-3	TRBJ1-2	TRBD1	once
CASSLVFLGLAGAESSYEQYF	TGTGCCAGCAGCTTAGTCTTCCTCGGACTAGCGGGAGCAGAGAGCTCCTACGAGCAGTACTTC	TRBV7-7	TRBJ2-7	TRBD2	-
CATSDFSTDTQYF	TGTGCCACCAGTGATTTTTCCACAGATACGCAGTATTTT	TRBV24-1	TRBJ2-3	-	-
CASSLGAGGAGELFF	TGTGCCAGCAGCTTAGGGGCGGGAGGCGCCGGGGAGCTGTTTTTT	TRBV11-2	TRBJ2-2	TRBD2	-
CASSAGNMNTEAFF	TGTGCCAGCAGTGCCGGGAATATGAACACTGAAGCTTTCTTT	TRBV27	TRBJ1-1	-	once
CAISEAGLTANLYNEQFF	TGTGCCATCAGCGAGGCGGGCTTGACAGCAAACCTCTACAATGAGCAGTTCTTC	TRBV10-3	TRBJ2-1	-	once
CASSRTSGRTYEQYF	TGCGCCAGCAGCAGGACTAGCGGGAGGACCTACGAGCAGTACTTC	TRBV5-1	TRBJ2-7	TRBD2	few
CASSLGSGGLYTQYF	TGTGCCAGCAGCTTAGGCTCCGGGGGGCTCTATACGCAGTATTTT	TRBV7-2	TRBJ2-3	-	-
CASSVGGTSGRWNEQFF	TGTGCCAGCAGCGTAGGGGGGACTAGCGGGAGGTGGAATGAGCAGTTCTTC	TRBV9	TRBJ2-1	TRBD2	-
CASSLDRGPAYEQYF	TGTGCCAGCAGCTTAGACAGGGGGCCCGCCTACGAGCAGTACTTC	TRBV7-2	TRBJ2-7	TRBD1	-
CATSDSGTERGYSTDTQYF	TGTGCCACCAGTGATTCCGGGACAGAAAGGGGTTATAGCACAGATACGCAGTATTTT	TRBV24-1	TRBJ2-3	TRBD1	-
CASSFSSGGSGNIQYF	TGTGCCAGCAGTTTTTCCAGCGGGGGTAGTGGAAACATTCAGTACTTC	TRBV27	TRBJ2-4	TRBD2	-
CASSVDMGRDSPLHF	TGTGCCAGCAGCGTAGATATGGGGCGGGATTCACCCCTCCACTTT	TRBV9	TRBJ1-6	-	-
CASSILAGAPKNIQYF	TGTGCCAGCAGTATACTAGCGGGAGCCCCCAAAAACATTCAGTACTTC	TRBV27	TRBJ2-4	TRBD2	-
CASRGPRTGTYEQYF	TGCGCCAGCAGGGGGCCACGGACAGGAACCTACGAGCAGTACTTC	TRBV5-1	TRBJ2-7	TRBD1	-
CASSTGQGTSKEKLFF	TGCGCCAGCAGCACGGGACAGGGCACCTCCAAGGAAAAACTGTTTTTT	TRBV5-1	TRBJ1-4	TRBD1	-